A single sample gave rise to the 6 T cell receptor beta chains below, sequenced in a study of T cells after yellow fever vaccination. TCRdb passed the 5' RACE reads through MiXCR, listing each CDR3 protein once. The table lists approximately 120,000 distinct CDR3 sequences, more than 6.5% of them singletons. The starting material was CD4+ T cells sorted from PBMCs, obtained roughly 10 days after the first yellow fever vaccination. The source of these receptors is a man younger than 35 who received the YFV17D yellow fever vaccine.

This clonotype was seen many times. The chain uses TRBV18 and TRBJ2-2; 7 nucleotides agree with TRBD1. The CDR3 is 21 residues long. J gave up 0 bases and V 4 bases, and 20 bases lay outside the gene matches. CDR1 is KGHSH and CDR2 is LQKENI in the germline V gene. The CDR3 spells CASSRAETRGRFLSNTGELFF. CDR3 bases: TGTGCCAGCTCACGTGCGGAAACGAGGGGGCGGTTCTTGTCGAACACCGGGGAGCTGTTTTTT.

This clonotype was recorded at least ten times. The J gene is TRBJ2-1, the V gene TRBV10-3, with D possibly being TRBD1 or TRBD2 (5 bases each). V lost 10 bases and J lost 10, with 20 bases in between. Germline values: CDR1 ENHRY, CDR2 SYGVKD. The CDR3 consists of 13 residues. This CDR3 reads CASLSKVEGEQFF. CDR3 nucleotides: TGTGCCAGCCTTTCTAAGGTTGAGGGGGAGCAGTTCTTC.

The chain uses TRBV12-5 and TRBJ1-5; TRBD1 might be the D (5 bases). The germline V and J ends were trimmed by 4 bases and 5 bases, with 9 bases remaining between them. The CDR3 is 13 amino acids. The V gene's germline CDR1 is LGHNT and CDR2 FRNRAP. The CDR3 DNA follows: TGTGCTAGTGGTTGGGGGTTCGATCAGCCCCAGCATTTT. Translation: CASGWGFDQPQHF.

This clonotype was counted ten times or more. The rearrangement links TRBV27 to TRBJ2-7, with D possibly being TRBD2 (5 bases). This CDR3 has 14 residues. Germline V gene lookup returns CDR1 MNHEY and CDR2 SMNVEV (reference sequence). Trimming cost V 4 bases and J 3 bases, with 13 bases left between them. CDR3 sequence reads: CASSSRAAYYEQYF. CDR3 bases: TGTGCCAGCAGTTCACGAGCGGCTTACTACGAGCAGTACTTC.

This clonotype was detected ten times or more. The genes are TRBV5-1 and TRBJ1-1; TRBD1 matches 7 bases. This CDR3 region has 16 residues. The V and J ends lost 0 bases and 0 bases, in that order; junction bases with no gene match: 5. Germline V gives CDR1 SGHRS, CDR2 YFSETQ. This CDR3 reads CASSLGPGQLNTEAFF. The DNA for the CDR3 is TGCGCCAGCAGCTTGGGCCCGGGACAGCTGAACACTGAAGCTTTCTTT.

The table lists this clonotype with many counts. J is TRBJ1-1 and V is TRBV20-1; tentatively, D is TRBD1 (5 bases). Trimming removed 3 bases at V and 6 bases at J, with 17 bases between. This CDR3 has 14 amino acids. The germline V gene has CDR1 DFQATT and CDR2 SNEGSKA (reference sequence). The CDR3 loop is CSARGPRGLAEAFF. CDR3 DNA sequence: TGCAGTGCTAGGGGGCCGAGGGGATTGGCTGAAGCTTTCTTT.